Below, 13 T cell receptor beta chains from the same sample are listed, as sequenced in a study of blood T cell dynamics during melanoma immunotherapy. Time point in this sample: pre-treatment baseline. Sequencing used immunoSEQ multiplex PCR; TCRdb keeps in-frame clones, though not all of them. Of roughly 10,000 clones in the sample, about 88% were seen once. The sequencing here drew on blood, taken from a patient treated with checkpoint blockade. Every receptor here comes from a human donor with melanoma.

This chain connects TRBV23-1 to TRBJ2-5; the D gene is possibly TRBD2 (6 bases). Matching the DNA end better, TRBJ2-7 makes the J call doubtful. TRBV23-1 is annotated as an ORF whose role is uncertain. The CDR3 has 15 residues. Here the CDR3 DNA reads TGCGCCAGCCGCGGGGAGCGAACCGCTTCCTACGAGCAGTACTTC. Translating it yields CASRGERTASYEQYF.

V gene TRBV19 combines with J gene TRBJ2-1, with 7 positions matching TRBD2. Germline V CDR1 and CDR2: LNHDA, SQIVND (reference sequence). The CDR3 consists of 16 residues. Losses at the gene ends were 1 base for V and 4 bases for J; bases not matched to a gene: 7. The CDR3 spells CASSIVQAGPYNEQFF. CDR3 nucleotides: TGTGCCAGTAGTATAGTTCAAGCGGGACCTTACAATGAGCAGTTCTTC.

The gene calls are TRBV27 and TRBJ1-4, with TRBD1 matching 9 bases. V gave up 6 bases and J gave up 7 bases; unmatched junction bases: 6. Germline V gives CDR1 MNHEY, CDR2 SMNVEV (reference sequence). The CDR3 is 14 residues long. CDR3: CASRRTGVGEKLFF. CDR3 nucleotides: TGTGCCAGCAGGCGGACAGGGGTCGGTGAAAAACTGTTTTTT.

The chain is built from TRBV30 and TRBJ2-3; 11 bases fit TRBD2. Per the germline V gene, CDR1 is GTSNPN and CDR2 is SVGIG (reference sequence). Unmatched junction bases numbered 4, after V lost 2 bases and J lost 0 bases. This CDR3 has 16 residues. The CDR3 nucleotides are TGTGCCTGGAGTAAGGGACTAGCGGCTAGCACAGATACGCAGTATTTT. This sequence encodes CAWSKGLAASTDTQYF.

The chain has TRBV29-1 and TRBJ1-2, with unresolved D. Germline-derived CDR1 and CDR2 are SQVTM and ANQGSEA. The CDR3 is 13 amino acids. Trimming stripped 3 bases from V and 0 bases from J, with 8 bases between. The CDR3 nucleotides read TGCAGCGTTGACACAGAGCCTAACTATGGCTACACCTTC. Protein: CSVDTEPNYGYTF.

The rearrangement joins TRBV5-4 to TRBJ1-1; 10 bases fit TRBD1. The germline CDR1 and CDR2 sequences are SGHNT and YYREEE (reference sequence). V was pared by 5 bases and J by 4 bases, with 5 bases of the junction left unmatched. The CDR3 contains 14 residues. CDR3 sequence reads: CASRDRGAGTEAFF. The CDR3 nucleotides are TGTGCCAGCAGGGACAGGGGGGCAGGCACTGAAGCTTTCTTT.

CDR3 protein: CASSLRQGPYEQYF. The CDR3 DNA sequence: TGTGCCAGCTCCCTTCGACAGGGACCCTACGAGCAGTACTTC. The chain carries TRBV18 and TRBJ2-7, with TRBD1 matching 7 bases. Germline values: CDR1 KGHSH, CDR2 LQKENI. The J segment lost 2 bases and the V segment lost 6 bases, leaving 7 bases of the junction unmatched. The CDR3 has 14 amino acids.

The gene calls are TRBV4-3 and TRBJ2-3, with D perhaps TRBD1 (7 bases). The V gene lost 4 bases and the J gene lost 4 bases, with 21 bases spanning the gap. Germline V gene lookup returns CDR1 LGHNA and CDR2 YSLEER. The CDR3 spans 17 residues. CDR3 coding DNA: TGCGCCAGCAGCCCGACGGGCGGGGTTGACAGGGCAGATACGCAGTATTTT. It yields the protein CASSPTGGVDRADTQYF.

The chain carries TRBV7-2 and TRBJ2-3; 10 positions agree with TRBD2. CDR1 and CDR2 from the germline V gene are SGHTA and FQGNSA. The V gene end was trimmed by 5 bases and the J gene end by 0 bases; junction bases not matched to a gene: 11. CDR3 length: 18 residues. The CDR3 loop reads CASSTRLGLATSTDTQYF. In DNA form, the CDR3 reads TGTGCCAGCAGCACCCGACTGGGACTAGCGACTAGCACAGATACGCAGTATTTT.

The chain has TRBV28 and TRBJ1-1; the match to TRBD1 covers 9 bases. The trim removed 8 bases at V and 4 bases at J, leaving 8 bases unmatched. The CDR3 runs 14 residues. Germline assignment: CDR1 MDHEN and CDR2 SYDVKM. The CDR3 sequence is CASVTGGWTTEAFF. The CDR3 DNA sequence: TGTGCCAGCGTCACAGGGGGCTGGACCACTGAAGCTTTCTTT.

The rearrangement links TRBV30 to TRBJ1-1; 7 bases line up with TRBD1. Germline values: CDR1 GTSNPN, CDR2 SVGIG (reference sequence). The ends lost 4 bases at V and 0 bases at J; junction bases unmatched: 8. The CDR3 has 15 amino acids. CDR3 DNA: TGTGCCTGGAATGGGCAGGGGGTCTTGAACACTGAAGCTTTCTTT. Its translation: CAWNGQGVLNTEAFF.

This CDR3 reads CASSYSWTGRAGELFF. The CDR3 region has the DNA TGTGCCAGCAGTTATTCGTGGACAGGGAGAGCGGGGGAGCTGTTTTTT. The rearrangement joins TRBV28 to TRBJ2-2; 8 positions match TRBD1. With V trimmed by 4 bases and J by 8 bases, 12 bases remained unmatched. This CDR3 comprises 16 residues. Germline V lookup: CDR1 MDHEN, CDR2 SYDVKM.

The chain carries TRBV5-5 and TRBJ1-4; D is unresolved. The ends were cut back, 0 bases at V and 8 bases at J, with 11 bases in the middle. Germline V gene lookup returns CDR1 SGHKS and CDR2 YYEKEE (reference sequence). CDR3 length equals 14 residues. This chain's CDR3 is CASSLEQNKEKLFF. CDR3 nucleotide sequence: TGTGCCAGCAGCTTGGAACAGAATAAGGAAAAACTGTTTTTT.